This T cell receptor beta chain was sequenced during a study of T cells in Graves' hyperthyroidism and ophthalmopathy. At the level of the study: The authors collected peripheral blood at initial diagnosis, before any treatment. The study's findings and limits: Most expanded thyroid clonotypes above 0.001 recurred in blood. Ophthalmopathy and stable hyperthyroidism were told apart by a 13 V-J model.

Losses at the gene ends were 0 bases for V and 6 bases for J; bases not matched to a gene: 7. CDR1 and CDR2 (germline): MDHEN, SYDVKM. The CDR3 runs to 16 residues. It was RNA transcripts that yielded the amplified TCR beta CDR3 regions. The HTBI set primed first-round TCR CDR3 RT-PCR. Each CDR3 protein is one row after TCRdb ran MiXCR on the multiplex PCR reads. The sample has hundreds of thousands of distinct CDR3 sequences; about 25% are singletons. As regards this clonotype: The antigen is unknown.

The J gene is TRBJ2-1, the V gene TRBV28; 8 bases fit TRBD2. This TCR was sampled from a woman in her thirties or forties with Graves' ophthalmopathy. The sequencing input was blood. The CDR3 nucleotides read TGTGCCAGCAGTTTATGGGAAGCGGGAGTTGCCAATGAGCAGTTCTTC. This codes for CASSLWEAGVANEQFF.